One sample yielded the 4 T cell receptor beta chains listed below, sequenced in a study of regulatory T cells in long-lasting Graves disease. Described time point: newly diagnosed GD, antithyroid drugs for less than 3 months. Construction of the TCR library relied on RNA isolated from PBMCs. In building TCR beta libraries, iRepertoire HTBI primers were used together with Arm-PCR of CDR3 regions. TCRdb redid the calling of the multiplex PCR reads with MiXCR, one entry per CDR3 protein. Among hundreds of thousands of distinct CDR3 sequences listed, approximately 16% were seen once. The sample also formed part of further work on T cells in Graves' hyperthyroidism and ophthalmopathy.

The sample here was peripheral blood mononuclear cells (PBMCs), taken at new diagnosis, from a patient treated with antithyroid drugs. These receptors all stem from a woman in her forties or fifties with Graves disease.

This clonotype was seen a few times. The chain has TRBV6-1 and TRBJ2-3; 10 nucleotides agree with TRBD2. The CDR3 is 16 residues long. The germline V gene has CDR1 MNHNS and CDR2 SASEGT. V was clipped by 5 bases and J by 6 bases; unmatched bases: 11. This chain's CDR3 is CASSPLAGGASDTQYF. In DNA form, the CDR3 reads TGTGCCAGCAGTCCGTTAGCGGGGGGAGCGTCGGATACGCAGTATTTT.

The V and J genes are TRBV9 and TRBJ2-2, with 8 bases aligning to TRBD2. V was pared by 1 base and J by 0 bases, with 5 bases of the junction left unmatched. Germline CDR1 SGDLS, CDR2 YYNGEE. The length of the CDR3 is 17 residues. The CDR3 here is CASSVRSGGANTGELFF. In nucleotides, the CDR3 is TGTGCCAGCAGCGTAAGGAGCGGGGGCGCGAACACCGGGGAGCTGTTTTTT. Complete variable domain (other parts from reference TRBV9 and TRBJ2-2): DSGVTQTPKHLITATGQRVTLRCSPRSGDLSVYWYQQSLDQGLQFLIQYYNGEERAKGNILERFSAQQFPDLHSELNLSSLELGDSALYFCASSVRSGGANTGELFFGEGSRLTVL.

This clonotype has only a few counts. This may be a read error: a much more frequent sequence differs by one nucleotide. Since no conserved phenylalanine or tryptophan closes the CDR3, a read error is the likely cause. This chain joins TRBV20-1 and TRBJ2-3; 9 nucleotides line up with TRBD2. V lost 6 bases, J lost 8 bases, and 12 bases stayed unmatched. From germline, CDR1 is DFQATT and CDR2 SNEGSKA (reference sequence). This CDR3 is built from 14 residues. The CDR3 bases are TGCAGTGCCCCGGGGCGGGGGGGCTCGGGTACGCAGTATTCT. Residues: CSAPGRGGSGTQYS.

The CDR3 region has the DNA TGCAGTGCTAGCCACAGTGCCAATCAGCCCCAGCATTTT. Its translation: CSASHSANQPQHF. J is TRBJ1-5 and V is TRBV20-1; D uncertain. In germline, CDR1 is DFQATT, CDR2 SNEGSKA (reference sequence). This CDR3 is 13 amino acids long. Deletions cut 3 bases from V and 3 bases from J, with 9 bases between.